Listed below are T cell receptor beta chains from one sample, sequenced in a study of T cell responses to AZD1222 COVID-19 vaccine. The repertoire was sequenced with immunoSEQ multiplex PCR; TCRdb's copy has only in-frame clones and lacks some. Among some 200,000 clones, about 94% were seen once, and the ten largest hold over 1.5%. Material: peripheral blood, obtained 28 days after the second dose of the MenACWY control vaccine. The receptor source for this set is an adult who received the MenACWY meningococcal vaccine as a control. The CDR3 runs from the conserved cysteine through the conserved F or W. A D gene is named only where the DNA matches it firmly. Some rows mark clone size as missing; the rest say once, few, many or name a class of expanded clone.

J,D,length,size,V,DNA,CDR3
TRBJ2-7,-,14,-,TRBV5-1,TGCGCCAGCAGCGAGGGGGACCGATCGTACGAGCAGTACTTC,CASSEGDRSYEQYF
TRBJ1-1,-,14,-,TRBV30,TGTGCCTGGAGTGTAACCGCAGGAGGAACTGAAGCTTTCTTT,CAWSVTAGGTEAFF
TRBJ1-4,-,14,few,TRBV7-9,TGTGCCATCGCGCCTGGGGTCACTAATGAAAAACTGTTTTTT,CAIAPGVTNEKLFF
TRBJ2-7,TRBD2,15,-,TRBV28,TGTGCCAGCAGTTCCGCCGGGGGGGGGATGTACGAGCAGTACTTC,CASSSAGGGMYEQYF
TRBJ2-1,-,14,-,TRBV14,TGTGCCAGCAGCCTTAAGGGAGGAAACGATGAGCAGTTCTTC,CASSLKGGNDEQFF
TRBJ1-1,-,13,-,TRBV28,TGTGCCAGCAGGGGCAGGGGAAACACTGAAGCTTTCTTT,CASRGRGNTEAFF
TRBJ1-2,-,15,-,TRBV7-9,TGTGCCAGCAGCCGAGGACAGTTCGCAAACTATGGCTACACCTTC,CASSRGQFANYGYTF
TRBJ2-3,TRBD2,15,-,TRBV9,TGTGCCAGCAGCGTCGGACTAGCACGCGGTGATACGCAGTATTTT,CASSVGLARGDTQYF
TRBJ1-1,-,11,-,TRBV30,TGTGCCTGGAGTGTTAGGGCTGAAGCTTTCTTT,CAWSVRAEAFF
TRBJ2-7,-,15,-,TRBV4-2,TGTGCCAGCAGCCAAGATAAGGGGGGGGACAGTGGGCAGTACTTC,CASSQDKGGDSGQYF
TRBJ1-5,-,15,-,TRBV19,TGTGCCAGTACCGGGGGGGGCGCGGGGGCTCAGCCCCAGCATTTT,CASTGGGAGAQPQHF
TRBJ2-3,TRBD2,15,-,TRBV7-3,TGTGCCAGCAGCCCACTGACTAGCGGGGGGAATACGCAGTATTTT,CASSPLTSGGNTQYF
TRBJ2-1,TRBD2,18,-,TRBV4-1,TGCGCCAGCAGCGCACAGGTTCCTAGCGGGAGGACGGGGTATGAGCAGTTCTTC,CASSAQVPSGRTGYEQFF
TRBJ1-5,-,13,-,TRBV18,TGTGCCAGCTCACCAGGGGACCGCCAGCCCCAGCATTTT,CASSPGDRQPQHF
TRBJ1-2,-,14,-,TRBV5-4,TGTGCCAGCAGCTCAAAGGGGTCCCCCTATGGCTACACCTTC,CASSSKGSPYGYTF
TRBJ2-3,TRBD1,13,-,TRBV10-3,TGTGCCCATCAGGGGACAGGAACAGATACGCAGTATTTT,CAHQGTGTDTQYF
TRBJ2-3,-,20,once,TRBV19,TGTGCCAGTAGTATATCCCGACTAACTTCGCGGCGGGCTAAATGGGGTACGCAGTATTTT,CASSISRLTSRRAKWGTQYF
TRBJ2-5,-,16,-,TRBV5-4,TGTGCCAGCAGCTTGGCCTCCCGACGGCTGCAAGAGACCCAGTACTTC,CASSLASRRLQETQYF